What follows are 23 T cell receptor beta chains derived from one specimen sequenced in a study of metastatic and nonmetastatic thyroid tumors. TCRdb called clones again from the PCR reads with MiXCR. The sample holds 45,000 or so clones, about 4.3% seen once. No patient had received any treatment before thyroid surgery. Sequenced input: blood. The origin of the receptors is a female donor with papillary thyroid cancer or a benign thyroid nodule (not recorded which). Some clones in this sample may be carry-over from other donors' samples.

This clone was seen a handful of times. J is TRBJ2-6 and V is TRBV7-8, with a possible D match to TRBD1 (5 bases). The ends were cut back, 3 bases at V and 1 base at J, with 10 bases in the middle. The CDR3 runs 16 residues. Looked up from germline, CDR1 is SGHVS and CDR2 is FQNEAQ. CDR3 sequence (DNA): TGTGCCAGCAGCTTTACCGCAGGGTCTGGGGCCAACGTCCTGACTTTC. The encoded protein is CASSFTAGSGANVLTF.

The rearrangement links TRBV3-1 to TRBJ1-2; TRBD1 aligns across 9 bases. The germline V gene encodes CDR1 LGHDT and CDR2 YNNKEL (reference sequence). The ends lost 5 bases at V and 4 bases at J; junction bases unmatched: 5. The CDR3 covers 14 residues. CDR3 amino acids: CASSLQGAGYGYTF. For the CDR3, the DNA is TGTGCCAGCAGCTTACAGGGGGCGGGCTATGGCTACACCTTC.

Notes on this clone: A much larger clone differs by one base, so this may be a read error. Other DNA sequences in this specimen translate into the identical CDR3. The chain combines TRBV15 with TRBJ2-1; 9 bases align to TRBD1. Germline V lookup: CDR1 LNHNV, CDR2 YYDKDF (reference sequence). The CDR3 consists of 15 residues. CDR3 protein: CATSSEGQGYNEQFF. DNA of the CDR3: TGTGCCACCAGCAGCGAGGGACAGGGTTACAATGAGCAGTTTTTC.

This clone was counted ten times or more. The gene calls are TRBV30 and TRBJ2-3, with 8 bases identical to TRBD1. This CDR3 is built from 15 residues. With V trimmed by 0 bases and J by 2 bases, 4 bases remained unmatched. The germline V gene has CDR1 GTSNPN and CDR2 SVGIG (reference sequence). The CDR3 bases are TGTGCCTGGAGTGTACGGGGACAGGACACAGATACGCAGTATTTT. It codes for CAWSVRGQDTDTQYF.

This clone was seen only a few times. With a much larger clone just one base away, this may be a read error. The chain combines TRBV4-2 with TRBJ2-7, with 8 bases lining up with TRBD2. The V and J ends lost 4 bases and 0 bases, in that order; junction bases with no gene match: 8. From germline, CDR1 is LGHNA and CDR2 YNFKEQ. This CDR3 spans 16 amino acids. The CDR3 spells CASSRGQLADSYEQYF. The CDR3 DNA reads TGTGCCAGCAGCCGAGGACAACTAGCGGACTCCTACGAGCAGTACTTC.

This clone was seen at least ten times. The chain has TRBV27 and TRBJ2-7, with D possibly called TRBD1 or TRBD2 (5 bases each). Germline CDR1 is MNHEY and CDR2 is SMNVEV (reference sequence). The V and J ends lost 0 bases and 2 bases respectively, with 11 bases between them. The CDR3 totals 15 residues. The CDR3 coding sequence is TGTGCCAGCAGTTTATCTCCCGGGACCGCCTACGAGCAGTACTTC. Its protein is CASSLSPGTAYEQYF.

The chain combines TRBV6-5 with TRBJ2-7, with D unclear. The germline V gene has CDR1 MNHEY and CDR2 SVGAGI. The CDR3 is 16 amino acids. The V gene lost 2 bases and the J gene lost 0 bases, with 14 bases spanning the gap. CDR3 region: CASSYKYGPLSYEQYF. CDR3 coding DNA: TGTGCCAGCAGTTACAAGTACGGGCCTCTCTCCTACGAGCAGTACTTC.

The chain couples TRBV6-2 or TRBV6-3 to TRBJ1-3; 8 bases are shared with TRBD1. With 5 bases clipped from V and 3 bases from J, the junction kept 9 bases outside the gene matches. This CDR3 is built from 16 residues. Per germline, CDR1 MNHEY and CDR2 SVGEGT. DNA of the CDR3: TGTGCCAGCAGTGGATGGCAGGGGGCATTTGGAAACACCATATATTTT. It encodes CASSGWQGAFGNTIYF.

Many counts were recorded for this clone. The chain recombines TRBV7-9 with TRBJ1-5; no clear D. This CDR3 is 14 amino acids long. The germline CDR1 and CDR2 sequences are SEHNR and FQNEAQ (reference sequence). The V end lost 4 bases, the J end lost 2 bases, and 9 bases lay between the germline ends. The CDR3 is CASSSGGGNQPQHF. As DNA, the CDR3 is TGTGCCAGCAGCTCAGGCGGGGGCAATCAGCCCCAGCATTTT.

Notes on this clone: A much larger clone differs from this one at a single base, so this may be a read error. The V call is TRBV30, the J call TRBJ2-7, with TRBD2 as a possible D gene (6 bases). Between the trimmed V and J ends, which lost 0 bases and 3 bases, there was a span of 15 bases. Looked up from germline, CDR1 is GTSNPN and CDR2 is SVGIG (reference sequence). There are 15 residues in the CDR3. The CDR3 sequence: CAWSVSGGISYEQYF. The CDR3 DNA is TGTGCCTGGAGTGTATCGGGCGGGATAAGCTACGAGCAGTACTTC.

By its share, this clone is medium-sized. The CDR3 is CASSYSPANYGYTF. CDR3 coding DNA: TGTGCCAGCAGTTACTCGCCCGCTAACTATGGCTACACCTTC. The V and J genes are TRBV6-5 and TRBJ1-2, with unresolved D. Germline CDR1 and CDR2: MNHEY and SVGAGI. This CDR3 is 14 amino acids long. V dropped 0 bases and J dropped 0 bases, with 5 bases sitting between them.

On this clone itself: The junction departs from the called germline gene at one end, perhaps through a read error. The rearrangement uses TRBV7-2 and TRBJ1-2, with D perhaps matching TRBD1 (5 bases). The CDR3 extends over 15 amino acids. Germline values: CDR1 SGHTA, CDR2 FQGNSA. CDR3 amino acids: CASSFPPGTGYRYTF. The CDR3 DNA follows: TGTGCCAGCAGCTTTCCACCTGGTACAGGCTATCGCTACACCTTC.

This clone was observed at least ten times. The chain employs TRBV12-3 or TRBV12-4 and TRBJ1-1; D is undetermined. CDR3 length: 14 residues. V was clipped by 6 bases and J by 1 base, with 12 bases between them. CDR3: CASSPSQANTEAFF. CDR3 DNA: TGTGCCAGCAGCCCTAGCCAAGCGAACACTGAAGCTTTCTTT.

This clone has a count of ten or more. The rearrangement uses TRBV20-1 and TRBJ2-7; TRBD2 agrees at 9 bases. This CDR3 spans 14 amino acids. The ends lost 2 bases at V and 6 bases at J; junction bases unmatched: 8. CDR1 is DFQATT and CDR2 is SNEGSKA in the germline V gene (reference sequence). The CDR3 coding sequence is TGCAGTGCTAGACGGGTAGCGGGAGCAATCGAGCAGTACTTC. Translation gives CSARRVAGAIEQYF.

This clone qualifies as medium-sized. The chain has TRBV6-1 and TRBJ2-3; TRBD2 matches 7 bases. V lost 1 base, J lost 7 bases, and 8 bases stayed unmatched. CDR1 and CDR2 (germline): MNHNS, SASEGT. This CDR3 is built from 15 residues. CDR3 coding DNA: TGTGCCAGCAGTGAAGGGCTAGGGAGGGTGAATACGCAGTATTTT. This gives the protein CASSEGLGRVNTQYF.

As to this clone: Since the CDR3 does not end with the conserved phenylalanine or tryptophan, this likely comes from a read error. The CDR3 DNA follows: TGTGCCAGCAGTGGATTTAGCAGAGCGGAGCAGTACTTA. It is translated as CASSGFSRAEQYL. The chain uses TRBV2 and TRBJ2-7; D remains unclear. The CDR3 contains 13 residues. Germline V CDR1 and CDR2: SNHLY, FYNNEI. V shed 4 bases and J shed 7 bases, with 14 bases lying between them.

The table lists this clone with many counts. The chain uses TRBV9 and TRBJ2-2; a possible D gene is TRBD2 (5 bases). The CDR3 sequence is 15 residues long. The V end was cut by 0 bases, the J end by 4 bases, with 10 bases between. CDR1 and CDR2 (germline): SGDLS, YYNGEE. The CDR3 reads CASSVGGLLTGELFF. The CDR3 DNA is TGTGCCAGCAGCGTAGGAGGACTCCTCACCGGGGAGCTGTTTTTT.

This clone showed up many times. The chain recombines TRBV2 with TRBJ2-7; the D is unclear. The CDR3 spans 14 residues. V gave up 7 bases and J gave up 2 bases, with 15 bases separating them. Germline-derived CDR1 and CDR2 are SNHLY and FYNNEI. The CDR3 loop reads CASIWGKGTYEQYF. As DNA, the CDR3 is TGTGCCAGCATATGGGGAAAGGGCACCTACGAGCAGTACTTC.

The chain carries TRBV6-2 or TRBV6-3 and TRBJ2-3; D not resolved. The V and J ends lost 7 bases and 5 bases respectively, with 10 bases between them. Germline lookup yields CDR1 MNHEY and CDR2 SVGEGT. The CDR3 spans 12 residues. In nucleotides, the CDR3 is TGTGCCAGCACCGAGGTAGGAGATACGCAGTATTTT. Translation: CASTEVGDTQYF.

This clone was found many times. The rearrangement joins TRBV3-1 to TRBJ2-1; D remains ambiguous. The CDR3 has 13 amino acids. V lost 3 bases to trimming and J lost 8 bases, with 11 bases between them. Germline values: CDR1 LGHDT, CDR2 YNNKEL (reference sequence). CDR3 nucleotide sequence: TGTGCCAGCAGCCACCGACTGGTCGATGAGCAGTTCTTC. Protein: CASSHRLVDEQFF.

This clone was detected many times. The rearrangement links TRBV28 to TRBJ1-1, with D possibly TRBD1 on 6 matching bases. V dropped 10 bases and J dropped 1 base, with 13 bases sitting between them. The CDR3 runs 13 residues. CDR1 and CDR2 from the germline V gene are MDHEN and SYDVKM. CDR3 protein: CATLNRANTEAFF. CDR3 nucleotides: TGTGCCACCTTAAACAGGGCGAACACTGAAGCTTTCTTT. Drawing the rest from reference TRBV28 and TRBJ1-1, the complete variable domain is DVKVTQSSRYLVKRTGEKVFLECVQDMDHENMFWYRQDPGLGLRLIYFSYDVKMKEKGDIPEGYSVSREKKERFSLILESASTNQTSMYLCATLNRANTEAFFGQGTRLTVV.

Details on this clone: This could be a read error, since a much larger clone is one nucleotide away. The CDR3 here is CASSSPGETQYF. The CDR3, as DNA: TGTGCCAGCAGCAGCCCCGGAGAGACCCAGTACTTC. V is TRBV7-3 and J is TRBJ2-5, with D unclear. Germline V lookup: CDR1 SGHTA, CDR2 FQGTGA. V gave up 5 bases and J gave up 4 bases, with 8 bases separating them. This CDR3 is 12 amino acids long.

In this sample, this clone turned up a few times. This chain links TRBV6-1 with TRBJ2-7; TRBD1 is a possible D gene (6 bases). Germline-derived CDR1 and CDR2 are MNHNS and SASEGT. V lost 10 bases, J lost 2 bases, and 15 bases lay in between. The CDR3 has 13 residues. The CDR3 region is CATSLTGPYEQYF. In DNA, the CDR3 is TGTGCCACCTCTCTGACAGGCCCCTACGAGCAGTACTTC.